Each of the 12 T cell receptor beta chains below was sequenced from the same sample in a study of radiation and T cells in renal cell carcinoma. Stated time point: blood 2 weeks post-SBRT. Treatment of the sample: 15 Gy SBRT to primary tumor, nephrectomy 4 weeks later. Data came from immunoSEQ multiplex PCR; TCRdb stores just in-frame clones and leaves some out. Of roughly 60,000 clones detected, around three quarters appear once; the ten largest clones hold over 6%. The sequenced sample was blood, obtained from a patient whose treatment included radiotherapy and nephrectomy. These receptors were taken from a man between 60 and 70 years old with renal cell carcinoma.

CDR3 coding DNA: TGTGCCAGCAGCTTCAGGGGGCGCGGGGAGCAGTACGTC. Its translation is CASSFRGRGEQYV. The rearrangement uses TRBV5-6 and TRBJ2-7; 8 nucleotides align to TRBD1. CDR3 length: 13 residues. V lost 2 bases, J lost 7 bases, and 5 bases stayed unmatched. Germline V gene data show CDR1 as SGHDT and CDR2 as YYEEEE.

The genes are TRBV15 and TRBJ2-5; 7 nucleotides match TRBD1. Germline loops: CDR1 LNHNV, CDR2 YYDKDF (reference sequence). The ends lost 5 bases at V and 1 base at J; junction bases unmatched: 10. CDR3 length: 16 residues. Here the CDR3 DNA reads TGTGCCACCAGCGCAACCTACCGGGACAGCCAAGAGACCCAGTACTTC. Amino acids: CATSATYRDSQETQYF.

There are many counts of this clone. The chain uses TRBV7-6 and TRBJ2-1, with 8 bases matching TRBD2. Per germline, CDR1 SGHVS and CDR2 FNYEAQ. The CDR3 is made up of 17 amino acids. The junction had 8 bases not matched to a gene; V was cut back by 4 bases and J by 0 bases. CDR3 sequence: CASSSRERGYSYNEQFF. For the CDR3, the DNA is TGTGCCAGCAGCTCCCGAGAGCGGGGGTACTCCTACAATGAGCAGTTCTTC.

This chain links TRBV6-4 with TRBJ2-1; 11 bases fit TRBD2. CDR1 and CDR2 from the germline V gene are MRHNA and SNTAGT. CDR3 length equals 14 residues. Trimming removed 6 bases from V and 7 bases from J; junction bases left unmatched: 5. The DNA for the CDR3 is TGTGCCAGCAGCCAACTAGCGGGAGCAAATGAGCAGTTCTTC. Protein sequence: CASSQLAGANEQFF.

This clone is a singleton in its sample. This chain connects TRBV9 to TRBJ2-1, with a possible D match to TRBD1 (5 bases). This CDR3 region has 13 residues. Germline CDR1 reads SGDLS; CDR2 reads YYNGEE. The V end was cut by 4 bases, the J end by 10 bases, with 15 bases between. CDR3 nucleotides: TGTGCCAGCAGCTCTTTCCTCGGACACGAGCAGTTCTTC. This codes for CASSSFLGHEQFF.

The chain is built from TRBV14 and TRBJ2-1, with D unclear. V lost 2 bases, J lost 0 bases, and 8 bases lay in between. The CDR3 has 15 amino acids. Germline V CDR1 and CDR2: SGHDN, FVKESK. The CDR3 loop reads CASSQLSSSYNEQFF. As DNA, the CDR3 is TGTGCCAGCAGCCAATTGAGTTCCTCCTACAATGAGCAGTTCTTC.

A few counts support this clone. The genes are TRBV14 and TRBJ1-6; D remains unclear. The CDR3 length is 16 residues. CDR1 and CDR2 (germline): SGHDN, FVKESK. V was clipped by 1 base and J by 3 bases, with 10 bases between them. This chain's CDR3 is CASSQGRQNYNSPLHF. CDR3 bases: TGTGCCAGCAGCCAAGGTCGTCAGAACTATAATTCACCCCTCCACTTT.

V gene TRBV5-1 combines with J gene TRBJ2-5, with D perhaps assigned TRBD1 or TRBD2 (5 bases each). V was trimmed by 4 bases and J by 1 base, leaving 11 bases between them. In germline, CDR1 is SGHRS, CDR2 YFSETQ. This CDR3 is built from 14 residues. The CDR3 nucleotides read TGCGCCAGCAGCGGGAAGAGGGGCCAAGAGACCCAGTACTTC. It encodes CASSGKRGQETQYF.

The chain carries TRBV7-9 and TRBJ2-2; D ambiguous. Germline V lookup: CDR1 SEHNR, CDR2 FQNEAQ (reference sequence). With 1 base removed from V and 4 bases from J, the gap between germline ends came to 13 bases. The CDR3 runs 16 residues. In DNA form, the CDR3 reads TGTGCCAGCAGCTTAGTCGTGGCAGGCGGCACCGGGGAGCTGTTTTTT. It yields the protein CASSLVVAGGTGELFF.

This clone has more than one count but fewer than ten. The junction departs from germline at one end; a sequencing error may be responsible. The chain recombines TRBV5-4 with TRBJ2-1; D might be TRBD1 (5 bases). The CDR3 is made up of 15 amino acids. Germline V gives CDR1 SGHNT, CDR2 YYREEE (reference sequence). The CDR3 DNA sequence: TGCGCCAGCAGCCAAGGTAGGGGCTCCTACAATGAGCAGTTCTTC. Its protein is CASSQGRGSYNEQFF.

The rearrangement uses TRBV10-3 and TRBJ2-7, with TRBD1 identical over 9 bases. J lost 0 bases, V lost 0 bases, and 15 bases had no gene match. Germline loops: CDR1 ENHRY, CDR2 SYGVKD. The CDR3 has 20 residues. The CDR3 reads CAISESPTGGMRDNSYEQYV. CDR3 sequence (DNA): TGTGCCATCAGTGAGTCTCCCACAGGGGGCATGCGGGATAACTCCTACGAGCAGTACGTC.

The CDR3, as DNA: TGTGCCAGTAGTGCCCGGACTAGCGGCAAAAACATTCAGTACTTC. Protein: CASSARTSGKNIQYF. The chain joins TRBV19 to TRBJ2-4; the match to TRBD2 covers 10 bases. Germline CDR1 reads LNHDA; CDR2 reads SQIVND (reference sequence). The CDR3 covers 15 residues. V was pared by 5 bases and J by 3 bases, with 4 bases of the junction left unmatched.